The entry below describes one T cell receptor beta chain. What it binds is unknown. Generated by immunoSEQ multiplex PCR, the TCRdb table keeps only in-frame clones and is missing some. The sample has about 56,000 clones, just over 95% seen once. This entry comes from a study of siplizumab effects on memory and regulatory T cells. Findings and limits, study-wide: Siplizumab produced a significant drop in alloreactive sequences attributable to unstimulated CD4+ memory cells. Poor capture below about 10^-5 frequency left most alloreactive clones unmapped to unstimulated subsets. Proliferating CD4+ or CD8+ clones, roughly 75-97% of them, lacked an assignable naive or memory phenotype. In controls, about 28% of mappable alloreactive CD4+ clones were Treg-derived on average, versus about 65% with siplizumab.

This receptor was obtained from a human donor in good health. The sample was naive CD8+ T cells sorted from blood.

The CDR3 here is CASSSGTGGNGYTF. CDR3 DNA sequence: TGTGCCAGCAGCTCGGGGACAGGGGGGAATGGCTACACCTTC. V usage is TRBV5-6 and J usage is TRBJ1-2, with TRBD1 identical over 11 bases. J lost 6 bases, V lost 3 bases, and 4 bases had no gene match. CDR1 SGHDT and CDR2 YYEEEE come from the germline V gene. This CDR3 contains 14 residues.